Listed below are T cell receptor beta chains from one sample, sequenced in a study of cytomegalovirus exposure and HLA in healthy donors. Libraries were prepared by immunoSEQ multiplex PCR; TCRdb keeps only in-frame clonotypes and omits some of them. The sample shows about 180,000 clones, about 85% of them seen only once. Source material: PBMCs. All receptors derive from a girl between 5 and 17 years old in good health and CMV-seropositive. The CDR3 runs from the conserved cysteine through the conserved F or W. A D gene is named only where the DNA matches it firmly. Not every row has a clone size; where given, it reads once, few, many or a size class.

CDR3aa: CASSSQGYEQYF
CDR3nt: TGTGCCAGCAGCTCACAGGGCTACGAGCAGTACTTC
j_gene: TRBJ2-7
v_gene: TRBV7-9
abundance: -
d_gene: -

CDR3aa: CASSIVAGGSKNIQYF
CDR3nt: TGTGCCAGTAGTATAGTGGCGGGGGGGTCCAAAAACATTCAGTACTTC
j_gene: TRBJ2-4
v_gene: TRBV19
abundance: few
d_gene: TRBD2

CDR3aa: CASSLNPRLAGPGSQYF
CDR3nt: TGTGCCAGCAGCTTAAATCCCAGACTAGCGGGCCCAGGATCCCAGTACTTC
j_gene: TRBJ2-5
v_gene: TRBV7-6
abundance: -
d_gene: TRBD2

CDR3aa: CASGSGYNEQFF
CDR3nt: TGTGCCAGCGGTAGCGGGTACAATGAGCAGTTCTTC
j_gene: TRBJ2-1
v_gene: TRBV9
abundance: -
d_gene: TRBD2

CDR3aa: CASSPRQGQNTEAFF
CDR3nt: TGTGCCAGCAGCCCCAGACAGGGACAGAACACTGAAGCTTTCTTT
j_gene: TRBJ1-1
v_gene: TRBV11-2
abundance: -
d_gene: TRBD1

CDR3aa: CASRRGQERKGTEAFF
CDR3nt: TGCGCCAGCAGGAGGGGACAGGAACGTAAAGGGACTGAAGCTTTCTTT
j_gene: TRBJ1-1
v_gene: TRBV10-2
abundance: once
d_gene: TRBD1

CDR3aa: CASSRRGRVTEAFF
CDR3nt: TGCGCCAGCAGTCGAAGGGGGCGCGTCACTGAAGCTTTCTTT
j_gene: TRBJ1-1
v_gene: TRBV23-1
abundance: once
d_gene: TRBD1

CDR3aa: CASSPGTVSTYEQYF
CDR3nt: TGTGCCAGCAGCCCCGGGACTGTGAGCACCTACGAGCAGTACTTC
j_gene: TRBJ2-7
v_gene: TRBV11-2
abundance: -
d_gene: -

CDR3aa: CGGVGGLGNIQYF
CDR3nt: TGTGGGGGCGTCGGGGGGCTGGGAAACATTCAGTACTTC
j_gene: TRBJ2-4
v_gene: TRBV21-1
abundance: -
d_gene: -

CDR3aa: CASSPELANYGYTF
CDR3nt: TGTGCCAGCTCACCAGAGTTAGCTAACTATGGCTACACCTTC
j_gene: TRBJ1-2
v_gene: TRBV18
abundance: -
d_gene: -

CDR3aa: CASSTTGGGGEQYF
CDR3nt: TGCGCCAGCAGCACAACGGGAGGTGGTGGGGAGCAGTACTTC
j_gene: TRBJ2-7
v_gene: TRBV5-1
abundance: -
d_gene: TRBD2

CDR3aa: CASRELAPEQYF
CDR3nt: TGCGCCAGCAGGGAACTAGCTCCCGAGCAGTACTTC
j_gene: TRBJ2-7
v_gene: TRBV10-2
abundance: -
d_gene: -

CDR3aa: CASSAGLAKYEQYF
CDR3nt: TGTGCCAGCAGCGCCGGACTAGCGAAGTACGAGCAGTACTTC
j_gene: TRBJ2-7
v_gene: TRBV11-2
abundance: -
d_gene: TRBD2

CDR3aa: CASSEKSSLGGLIGGGYEQYF
CDR3nt: TGTGCCAGCAGTGAAAAGTCTTCGCTAGGGGGCTTGATCGGGGGGGGCTACGAGCAGTACTTC
j_gene: TRBJ2-7
v_gene: TRBV6-1
abundance: -
d_gene: -

CDR3aa: CASSQERFGEKLFF
CDR3nt: TGCGCCAGCAGCCAAGAGCGGTTCGGGGAAAAACTGTTTTTT
j_gene: TRBJ1-4
v_gene: TRBV4-3
abundance: once
d_gene: -

CDR3aa: CASSPDSGGSLQYF
CDR3nt: TGTGCCAGCAGTCCGGATAGCGGGGGAAGCCTCCAGTACTTC
j_gene: TRBJ2-7
v_gene: TRBV28
abundance: once
d_gene: TRBD2

CDR3aa: CASSQEWGAWTGRNQPQHF
CDR3nt: TGCGCCAGCAGCCAAGAATGGGGGGCTTGGACAGGGCGAAATCAGCCCCAGCATTTT
j_gene: TRBJ1-5
v_gene: TRBV4-3
abundance: -
d_gene: TRBD1

CDR3aa: CASSEYGRGQSPLHF
CDR3nt: TGTGCCAGCAGTGAATATGGCAGGGGGCAGTCACCCCTCCACTTT
j_gene: TRBJ1-6
v_gene: TRBV6-1
abundance: few
d_gene: TRBD1

CDR3aa: CASSPGTGGSGNTIYF
CDR3nt: TGTGCCAGCAGCCCCGGGACAGGCGGCTCTGGAAACACCATATATTTT
j_gene: TRBJ1-3
v_gene: TRBV5-6
abundance: once
d_gene: TRBD1

CDR3aa: CASRDSLLREQYF
CDR3nt: TGTGCCAGCCGGGACAGCCTTTTACGAGAGCAGTACTTC
j_gene: TRBJ2-7
v_gene: TRBV30
abundance: few
d_gene: TRBD1

CDR3aa: CASSYGGQGPGELFF
CDR3nt: TGTGCCAGCAGTTACGGGGGACAGGGCCCCGGGGAGCTGTTTTTT
j_gene: TRBJ2-2
v_gene: TRBV6-5
abundance: -
d_gene: TRBD1

CDR3aa: CASSSISRTSDHGELFF
CDR3nt: TGTGCCAGCAGCAGCATCTCAAGGACTAGCGACCACGGGGAGCTGTTTTTT
j_gene: TRBJ2-2
v_gene: TRBV7-9
abundance: -
d_gene: TRBD2

CDR3aa: CSVHIPAGWDREDYGYTF
CDR3nt: TGCAGCGTTCACATCCCGGCCGGATGGGACAGGGAGGACTATGGCTACACCTTC
j_gene: TRBJ1-2
v_gene: TRBV29-1
abundance: few
d_gene: TRBD1

CDR3aa: CASSRGQGYEQYF
CDR3nt: TGTGCCAGCAGTCGAGGACAGGGCTACGAGCAGTACTTC
j_gene: TRBJ2-7
v_gene: TRBV27
abundance: -
d_gene: TRBD1

CDR3aa: CASSLGGGAQETQYF
CDR3nt: TGTGCCAGCAGCTTGGGAGGCGGGGCCCAAGAGACCCAGTACTTC
j_gene: TRBJ2-5
v_gene: TRBV7-6
abundance: -
d_gene: -

CDR3aa: CASSLAGEQPQHF
CDR3nt: TGTGCCAGCAGCTTAGCGGGAGAGCAGCCCCAGCATTTT
j_gene: TRBJ1-5
v_gene: TRBV7-9
abundance: -
d_gene: -

CDR3aa: CASSLYPSGELFF
CDR3nt: TGTGCCAGCAGTCTGTATCCTTCTGGGGAGCTGTTTTTT
j_gene: TRBJ2-2
v_gene: TRBV27
abundance: -
d_gene: -

CDR3aa: CASSLSREGRRGYTF
CDR3nt: TGTGCCAGCAGTTTATCGCGGGAGGGGAGGCGAGGCTACACCTTC
j_gene: TRBJ1-2
v_gene: TRBV27
abundance: once
d_gene: -

CDR3aa: CASSYDRLAGGLGQFF
CDR3nt: TGTGCCAGCAGTTACGACCGACTAGCGGGAGGGCTGGGGCAGTTCTTC
j_gene: TRBJ2-1
v_gene: TRBV6-5
abundance: -
d_gene: TRBD2

CDR3aa: CASSLAGGGLNYGYTF
CDR3nt: TGTGCCAGCAGCTTAGCGGGAGGGGGACTTAACTATGGCTACACCTTC
j_gene: TRBJ1-2
v_gene: TRBV7-8
abundance: few
d_gene: -

CDR3aa: CASSTGQDRTSVNNEQFF
CDR3nt: TGTGCCAGCAGCACAGGACAGGATCGGACTAGCGTTAACAATGAGCAGTTCTTC
j_gene: TRBJ2-1
v_gene: TRBV7-9
abundance: -
d_gene: TRBD2

CDR3aa: CASSLRVLYEQYF
CDR3nt: TGTGCCAGCAGCTTGCGGGTGCTCTACGAGCAGTACTTC
j_gene: TRBJ2-7
v_gene: TRBV5-6
abundance: few
d_gene: -

CDR3aa: CATSRGLQNTGELFF
CDR3nt: TGTGCCACCAGCAGGGGACTTCAGAACACCGGGGAGCTGTTTTTT
j_gene: TRBJ2-2
v_gene: TRBV15
abundance: -
d_gene: -

CDR3aa: CASSQEPGSLYGYTF
CDR3nt: TGCGCCAGCAGCCAAGAGCCAGGCTCCCTATATGGCTACACCTTC
j_gene: TRBJ1-2
v_gene: TRBV4-1
abundance: -
d_gene: -

CDR3aa: CASSLGPGQDFYGYTF
CDR3nt: TGTGCCAGCAGCTTGGGTCCGGGACAGGATTTCTATGGCTACACCTTC
j_gene: TRBJ1-2
v_gene: TRBV5-5
abundance: -
d_gene: TRBD1

CDR3aa: CASSQRTSAYDEQFF
CDR3nt: TGCGCCAGCAGCCAAAGGACTAGCGCGTATGATGAGCAGTTCTTC
j_gene: TRBJ2-1
v_gene: TRBV4-1
abundance: -
d_gene: TRBD2

CDR3aa: CASSDYSFTGGEAFF
CDR3nt: TGTGCCAGCTCAGACTACTCCTTCACGGGAGGTGAAGCTTTCTTT
j_gene: TRBJ1-1
v_gene: TRBV18
abundance: few
d_gene: -

CDR3aa: CASSPGGANGYTF
CDR3nt: TGTGCCAGCAGCCCGGGGGGCGCGAATGGCTACACCTTC
j_gene: TRBJ1-2
v_gene: TRBV7-6
abundance: -
d_gene: -

CDR3aa: CASSLEPLAGAYEQYF
CDR3nt: TGCGCCAGCAGCTTGGAGCCTCTAGCGGGAGCGTACGAGCAGTACTTC
j_gene: TRBJ2-7
v_gene: TRBV5-1
abundance: once
d_gene: TRBD2

CDR3aa: CASMERATSGSYEQYF
CDR3nt: TGTGCCAGCATGGAAAGGGCTACTAGCGGATCCTACGAGCAGTACTTC
j_gene: TRBJ2-7
v_gene: TRBV28
abundance: -
d_gene: TRBD2

CDR3aa: CASRSDRGGYQPQHF
CDR3nt: TGTGCCAGCAGGTCTGACAGGGGGGGTTATCAGCCCCAGCATTTT
j_gene: TRBJ1-5
v_gene: TRBV7-2
abundance: -
d_gene: TRBD1

CDR3aa: CASSLRGRTEAFF
CDR3nt: TGTGCCAGCAGCCTCAGGGGTAGGACTGAAGCTTTCTTT
j_gene: TRBJ1-1
v_gene: TRBV6-5
abundance: -
d_gene: -

CDR3aa: CAHGAGVSYEQYF
CDR3nt: TGTGCCCACGGAGCGGGAGTATCCTACGAGCAGTACTTC
j_gene: TRBJ2-7
v_gene: TRBV30
abundance: -
d_gene: TRBD2

CDR3aa: CASSLTGRTYEQYF
CDR3nt: TGTGCCAGCAGCTTGACAGGCAGAACCTACGAGCAGTACTTC
j_gene: TRBJ2-7
v_gene: TRBV7-9
abundance: -
d_gene: -

CDR3aa: CAISGEFNQPQHF
CDR3nt: TGTGCCATCTCAGGGGAATTCAATCAGCCCCAGCATTTT
j_gene: TRBJ1-5
v_gene: TRBV6-6
abundance: -
d_gene: -

CDR3aa: CASSYSGRGLPDTQYF
CDR3nt: TGTGCCAGCAGTTACTCTGGCAGGGGTTTGCCAGATACGCAGTATTTT
j_gene: TRBJ2-3
v_gene: TRBV6-5
abundance: -
d_gene: -

CDR3aa: CASSVDGRLGEQFF
CDR3nt: TGTGCCAGCAGCGTAGACGGGAGGCTGGGAGAGCAGTTCTTC
j_gene: TRBJ2-1
v_gene: TRBV9
abundance: -
d_gene: TRBD2

CDR3aa: CASSNSGGYGYTF
CDR3nt: TGCGCCAGCAGCAATTCAGGGGGCTATGGCTACACCTTC
j_gene: TRBJ1-2
v_gene: TRBV5-1
abundance: -
d_gene: TRBD1

CDR3aa: CAITSSVGYEQFF
CDR3nt: TGTGCCATCACATCTAGCGTCGGGTATGAGCAGTTCTTC
j_gene: TRBJ2-1
v_gene: TRBV10-3
abundance: -
d_gene: -

CDR3aa: CASSLVAGSGEQYF
CDR3nt: TGTGCCAGCAGTTTAGTAGCGGGTTCAGGCGAGCAGTACTTC
j_gene: TRBJ2-7
v_gene: TRBV27
abundance: -
d_gene: TRBD2

CDR3aa: CASSPQDQETQYF
CDR3nt: TGTGCCAGCAGCCCGCAGGATCAAGAGACCCAGTACTTC
j_gene: TRBJ2-5
v_gene: TRBV16
abundance: -
d_gene: -

CDR3aa: CAWSGQGGQPQHF
CDR3nt: TGTGCCTGGAGTGGACAGGGCGGGCAGCCCCAGCATTTT
j_gene: TRBJ1-5
v_gene: TRBV30
abundance: -
d_gene: TRBD1

CDR3aa: CASSLSTSGSYNEQFF
CDR3nt: TGTGCCAGCAGTTTATCGACTAGCGGATCCTACAATGAGCAGTTCTTC
j_gene: TRBJ2-1
v_gene: TRBV6-5
abundance: once
d_gene: TRBD2

CDR3aa: CASSFPGPLPEQYF
CDR3nt: TGCGCCAGCAGCTTCCCGGGTCCCCTACCGGAGCAGTACTTC
j_gene: TRBJ2-7
v_gene: TRBV5-1
abundance: few
d_gene: -